The 23 T cell receptor beta chains below all came from one sample that was sequenced in a study of cytomegalovirus exposure and HLA in healthy donors. Researchers ran the PCR with 60 Vbeta and 13 Jbeta primers. This table comes from immunoSEQ multiplex PCR, and its TCRdb copy is limited to in-frame clones, with some not included. The data contain fewer than 180,000 clones, 70% to 80% of them singletons. Input material: PBMCs. All receptors derive from a human donor in good health.

The chain employs TRBV15 and TRBJ1-5, with D unresolved. Germline CDR1 LNHNV, CDR2 YYDKDF (reference sequence). The CDR3 length is 13 residues. V lost 0 bases, J lost 13 bases, and 13 bases lay in between. CDR3 sequence (DNA): TGTGCCACCAGCAGAGACCCGGGGAGCCCTCAGCATTTT. This gives the protein CATSRDPGSPQHF.

This chain links TRBV28 with TRBJ2-7; D is perhaps TRBD2 (6 bases). The CDR3 has 17 residues. Deletions cut 0 bases from V and 3 bases from J, with 18 bases between. The germline gives CDR1 MDHEN, CDR2 SYDVKM. This chain's CDR3 is CASSLWYSASDRYEQYF. CDR3 nucleotides: TGTGCCAGCAGTTTATGGTATTCGGCTAGCGATCGCTACGAGCAGTACTTC. Supplemented by reference TRBV28 and TRBJ2-7, the full variable domain reads DVKVTQSSRYLVKRTGEKVFLECVQDMDHENMFWYRQDPGLGLRLIYFSYDVKMKEKGDIPEGYSVSREKKERFSLILESASTNQTSMYLCASSLWYSASDRYEQYFGPGTRLTVT.

This clone occurred a few times. The chain recombines TRBV2 with TRBJ1-5, with D possibly matching TRBD1 (6 bases). This CDR3 has 16 residues. Trimming removed 5 bases from V and 6 bases from J, with 20 bases in between. Per the germline V gene, CDR1 is SNHLY and CDR2 is FYNNEI. The CDR3: CASSPTGMDLGQPQHF. CDR3 DNA: TGTGCCAGCAGTCCTACAGGGATGGACCTCGGTCAGCCCCAGCATTTT.

This chain links TRBV5-4 with TRBJ1-6; TRBD1 matches at 8 bases. CDR3 length equals 17 residues. Germline V CDR1 and CDR2: SGHNT, YYREEE (reference sequence). Losses at the gene ends were 3 bases for V and 9 bases for J; bases not matched to a gene: 14. Here the CDR3 DNA reads TGTGCCAGCAGCTATAAGCTAACGACAGGGGTAGGTTCACCCCTCCACTTT. Protein: CASSYKLTTGVGSPLHF.

J is TRBJ2-1 and V is TRBV5-4, with D possibly being TRBD2 (6 bases). From germline, CDR1 is SGHNT and CDR2 YYREEE (reference sequence). This CDR3 is built from 17 residues. The germline V and J ends were trimmed by 3 bases and 8 bases, with 24 bases remaining between them. The CDR3 sequence is CASSWGLARTTNYEQFF. The DNA of the CDR3 is TGTGCCAGCAGCTGGGGGTTGGCGCGGACTACCAACTATGAGCAGTTCTTC.

The rearrangement joins TRBV30 to TRBJ1-5; the match to TRBD1 covers 10 bases. Per germline, CDR1 GTSNPN and CDR2 SVGIG (reference sequence). V dropped 1 base and J dropped 5; count of bases not matched to a gene: 2. There are 14 residues in the CDR3. Here the CDR3 DNA reads TGTGCCTGGAGTGAGGGACAGGGGTATCAGCCCCAGCATTTT. This encodes CAWSEGQGYQPQHF.

The chain employs TRBV5-8 and TRBJ2-7; 12 bases line up with TRBD1. Germline V gene sequence: CDR1 SGHTS, CDR2 YDEGEE. V was clipped by 3 bases and J by 7 bases; unmatched bases: 5. The CDR3 runs 14 residues. The CDR3 here is CASSSGQGAGEQYF. CDR3 DNA sequence: TGTGCCAGCAGCTCGGGACAGGGGGCGGGAGAGCAGTACTTC.

This chain connects TRBV6-5 to TRBJ1-1; D might be TRBD1 (5 bases). Germline assignment: CDR1 MNHEY and CDR2 SVGAGI. V gave up 2 bases and J gave up 11 bases, with 21 bases separating them. The CDR3 is made up of 15 amino acids. CDR3 sequence reads: CASSYLLGQLVGAFF. For the CDR3, the DNA is TGTGCCAGCAGTTACCTCCTCGGACAACTTGTGGGCGCTTTCTTT.

The chain is built from TRBV10-3 and TRBJ1-5; TRBD1 agrees at 9 bases. This CDR3 comprises 14 residues. Trimming at V came to 6 bases and at J to 4 bases, leaving 4 bases not matched to a gene. Germline V gives CDR1 ENHRY, CDR2 SYGVKD. The DNA for the CDR3 is TGTGCCATCAGACCGGGACAGGGAAATCAGCCCCAGCATTTT. This sequence encodes CAIRPGQGNQPQHF.

This clone was seen once. The chain has TRBV5-1 and TRBJ1-3; D is perhaps TRBD1 (5 bases). V was cut by 0 bases and J by 0 bases, with 10 bases left in between. Germline V CDR1 and CDR2: SGHRS, YFSETQ. The CDR3 spans 16 residues. The CDR3 region is CASSLAGGGSGNTIYF. CDR3 nucleotide sequence: TGCGCCAGCAGCTTGGCCGGGGGGGGCTCTGGAAACACCATATATTTT. Complete variable domain (other parts from reference TRBV5-1 and TRBJ1-3): KAGVTQTPRYLIKTRGQQVTLSCSPISGHRSVSWYQQTPGQGLQFLFEYFSETQRNKGNFPGRFSGRQFSNSRSEMNVSTLELGDSALYLCASSLAGGGSGNTIYFGEGSWLTVV.

As concerns this clone: At one end the junction does not follow the germline gene, possibly because of a read error. The rearrangement joins TRBV7-9 to TRBJ2-1; D is ambiguous. Germline V lookup: CDR1 SEHNR, CDR2 FQNEAQ (reference sequence). This CDR3 has 17 amino acids. The CDR3 protein is CSSSSYALSPRLNEQFF. Written as DNA, the CDR3 is TGTTCCAGCAGCTCTTATGCACTATCTCCTCGACTCAATGAGCAGTTCTTC.

This chain links TRBV4-1 with TRBJ2-6, with D perhaps matching TRBD1 (6 bases). CDR3 size: 17 residues. Between the trimmed V and J ends, which lost 3 bases and 0 bases, there was a span of 12 bases. CDR1 is MGHRA, CDR2 YSYEKL, per germline. The DNA of the CDR3 is TGCGCCAGCAGCCACGGGACATCCGACTCTGGGGCCAACGTCCTGACTTTC. It is translated as CASSHGTSDSGANVLTF.

This clone occurred once. V and J are TRBV9 and TRBJ1-1; maybe TRBD1 (5 bases). This CDR3 comprises 15 residues. V was shortened by 0 bases and J by 1 base, with 10 bases between the two germline ends. Germline V gives CDR1 SGDLS, CDR2 YYNGEE. CDR3 region: CASSVDPGSNTEAFF. CDR3 nucleotides: TGTGCCAGCAGCGTAGATCCAGGGTCGAACACTGAAGCTTTCTTT. The entire variable domain, with the rest obtained from reference TRBV9 and TRBJ1-1, is as follows: DSGVTQTPKHLITATGQRVTLRCSPRSGDLSVYWYQQSLDQGLQFLIQYYNGEERAKGNILERFSAQQFPDLHSELNLSSLELGDSALYFCASSVDPGSNTEAFFGQGTRLTVV.

This clone was observed a handful of times. The gene calls are TRBV27 and TRBJ2-7; TRBD2 agrees at 10 bases. Germline lookup yields CDR1 MNHEY and CDR2 SMNVEV (reference sequence). The CDR3 extends over 13 amino acids. V gave up 10 bases and J gave up 6 bases; unmatched junction bases: 9. CDR3 sequence: CAKPSGGALEQYF. CDR3 nucleotide sequence: TGTGCCAAACCAAGCGGGGGGGCCCTCGAGCAGTACTTC.

The rearrangement uses TRBV15 and TRBJ2-7; a weak D match, TRBD1 (5 bases). The V and J ends lost 0 bases and 3 bases respectively, with 12 bases between them. The CDR3 has 15 residues. CDR1 and CDR2 from the germline V gene are LNHNV and YYDKDF (reference sequence). The CDR3 region is CATSRDLSQGYEQYF. CDR3 sequence (DNA): TGTGCCACCAGCAGAGATCTTAGCCAGGGCTACGAGCAGTACTTC.

V usage is TRBV7-6 and J usage is TRBJ2-1; D gene ambiguous. This CDR3 spans 13 amino acids. V lost 2 bases and J lost 9, with 11 bases in between. Germline V gives CDR1 SGHVS, CDR2 FNYEAQ. The CDR3 reads CASSLLSVPEQFF. The CDR3 nucleotides read TGTGCCAGCAGCTTACTATCGGTTCCTGAGCAGTTCTTC.

The J gene is TRBJ2-7, the V gene TRBV5-1, with 7 bases matching TRBD1. CDR1 SGHRS and CDR2 YFSETQ come from the germline V gene. The J segment lost 6 bases and the V segment lost 3 bases, leaving 15 bases of the junction unmatched. The CDR3 is 16 amino acids. CDR3 nucleotides: TGCGCCAGCAGCTCCACGACAGGGTCCTACTGGAGCGAGCAGTACTTC. This gives the protein CASSSTTGSYWSEQYF.

The chain recombines TRBV10-3 with TRBJ2-7; 10 nucleotides align to TRBD2. V trimming: 8 bases; J trimming: 6 bases; junction bases outside the gene matches: 10. CDR3 length equals 14 residues. Germline V gene lookup returns CDR1 ENHRY and CDR2 SYGVKD. CDR3 coding DNA: TGTGCCATCCTTACCAGCGGGGGGGCGGGCGAGCAGTACTTC. Translation gives CAILTSGGAGEQYF.

V usage is TRBV13 and J usage is TRBJ1-2, with a weak D call TRBD1 (5 bases). V lost 3 bases, J lost 3 bases, and 14 bases lay in between. In germline, CDR1 is PRHDT, CDR2 FYEKMQ (reference sequence). The length of the CDR3 is 15 residues. The CDR3 bases are TGTGCCAGCAGCTTGGGAGGGGCGCTGGACTATGGCTACACCTTC. This translates into CASSLGGALDYGYTF. Full variable domain (outside the CDR3, taken from reference TRBV13 and TRBJ1-2): AAGVIQSPRHLIKEKRETATLKCYPIPRHDTVYWYQQGPGQDPQFLISFYEKMQSDKGSIPDRFSAQQFSDYHSELNMSSLELGDSALYFCASSLGGALDYGYTFGSGTRLTVV.

The chain has TRBV7-2 and TRBJ2-7; weak D call: TRBD2 (6 bases). V was clipped by 5 bases and J by 2 bases, with 16 bases between them. The length of the CDR3 is 15 residues. CDR1 is SGHTA and CDR2 is FQGNSA in the germline V gene. The CDR3 loop is CASSQSGTPTYEQYF. The CDR3 DNA follows: TGTGCCAGCAGCCAATCCGGGACTCCCACCTACGAGCAGTACTTC.

The chain joins TRBV25-1 to TRBJ2-1; D gene uncertain. Germline CDR1 reads MGHDK; CDR2 reads SYGVNS. This CDR3 region has 13 residues. Trimming shortened V by 3 bases and J by 7 bases, and 10 bases separated the two germline ends. CDR3 amino acids: CASSESGGNEQFF. In DNA, the CDR3 is TGTGCCAGCAGTGAGTCAGGTGGAAATGAGCAGTTCTTC.

The chain links TRBV7-9 to TRBJ2-2; D remains ambiguous. The CDR3 has 15 amino acids. The V end was cut by 5 bases, the J end by 3 bases, with 13 bases between. Germline CDR1 and CDR2: SEHNR and FQNEAQ (reference sequence). CDR3 nucleotides: TGTGCCAGCAGCCCACTTTACAGACACACCGGGGAGCTGTTTTTT. Residues: CASSPLYRHTGELFF.

The CDR3 DNA is TGTGCCAGCTTCTCAGCCAAAAACATTCAGTACTTC. As protein: CASFSAKNIQYF. The chain joins TRBV28 to TRBJ2-4; D remains ambiguous. V dropped 8 bases and J dropped 0 bases, with 5 bases sitting between them. There are 12 residues in the CDR3. Germline values: CDR1 MDHEN, CDR2 SYDVKM.